This TCR beta chain is from a study of T cell responses to AZD1222 COVID-19 vaccine. Study results and limitations: Nearly half of unique spike-specific TCRs reportedly avoided B.1.351 and B.1.1.7 mutated regions. Spike-specific TCR breadth and depth grew following two AZD1222 doses. Baseline serostatus was positive in only six AZD1222 recipients. The sample set comprised mostly white British donors with more females, and clonal diversity was possibly underestimated.

Points on this clone: What it recognizes is unknown.

This CDR3 region has 16 residues. From germline, CDR1 is LNHDA and CDR2 SQIVND (reference sequence). V lost 5 bases, J lost 5 bases, and 19 bases lay in between. TCRdb's copy holds only in-frame clones and misses some; the assay was immunoSEQ multiplex PCR. Seen here are about 110,000 clones, around 85% observed once, and the top ten hold 5.5% to 8%. The sequence derives from an adult in good health. Source: peripheral blood, taken on day 0 of AZD1222 vaccination. The J gene is TRBJ1-5, the V gene TRBV19, with unresolved D. The CDR3 is CASSRGGYGSYQPQHF. Here the CDR3 DNA reads TGTGCCAGTAGTCGGGGAGGGTATGGGTCATATCAGCCCCAGCATTTT.